The 20 T cell receptor beta chains in this list originate from one sample, sequenced in a study of shared T cell receptors in the human thymus. TCRdb's table, derived via immunoSEQ multiplex PCR, lists solely in-frame clones and lacks some. In the table there are approximately 660,000 clones, 85% to 90% of which are singletons. These data were likewise used in another study, on human thymus T cells.

Sequencing used thymocytes. The source of these receptors is a boy younger than two with a congenital heart defect.

Worth noting for this clone: Sequence at one end of the junction differs from germline and may be a read error. The rearrangement uses TRBV15 and TRBJ1-5, with 7 bases fitting TRBD1. Germline V lookup: CDR1 LNHNV, CDR2 YYDKDF (reference sequence). The CDR3 is made up of 16 amino acids. CDR3 region: CATSGDRVYSNQPQHF. CDR3 DNA sequence: TGTGCCACCAGCGGAGACAGGGTTTATAGCAATCAGCCCCAGCATTTT. The entire variable domain, with the rest obtained from reference TRBV15 and TRBJ1-5, is as follows: DAMVIQNPRYQVTQFGKPVTLSCSQTLNHNVMYWYQQKSSQAPKLLFHYYDKDFNNEADTPDNFQSRRPNTSFCFLDIRSPGLGDTAMYLCATSGDRVYSNQPQHFGDGTRLSIL.

This clone has only one observation. The CDR3, as DNA: TGCGCCAGCAGCCAAGCGAACAGTGCCGACACTGAAGCTTTCTTT. Translation gives CASSQANSADTEAFF. This chain connects TRBV4-3 to TRBJ1-1; D is uncertain. There are 15 residues in the CDR3. Germline lookup yields CDR1 LGHNA and CDR2 YSLEER. V gave up 1 base and J gave up 3 bases, with 12 bases separating them.

This chain joins TRBV5-1 and TRBJ2-5; 9 nucleotides align to TRBD2. Germline loops: CDR1 SGHRS, CDR2 YFSETQ. The CDR3 contains 15 residues. Trimming took 3 bases from V and 5 from J; bases not matched to a gene: 8. The CDR3 loop is CASSSAGGGVETQYF. The DNA for the CDR3 is TGCGCCAGCAGCTCCGCGGGAGGGGGCGTGGAGACCCAGTACTTC.

The chain combines TRBV11-1 with TRBJ2-5; D is possibly TRBD2 (5 bases). Germline V lookup: CDR1 SGHAT, CDR2 FQDESV (reference sequence). The CDR3 covers 15 residues. Trimming removed 1 base at V and 5 bases at J, with 14 bases between. In nucleotides, the CDR3 is TGTGCCAGCAGCTTAGTCGGCAGGAGGATGGAGACCCAGTACTTC. Its protein is CASSLVGRRMETQYF.

This chain links TRBV19 with TRBJ1-5, with 9 bases identical to TRBD1. Germline CDR1 LNHDA, CDR2 SQIVND (reference sequence). The CDR3 is made up of 19 amino acids. The trim removed 9 bases at V and 0 bases at J, leaving 18 bases unmatched. The CDR3, as DNA: TGTGCCAGCCGAGGACAGGGGTTCGTCCCAACCCATAGCAATCAGCCCCAGCATTTT. It is translated as CASRGQGFVPTHSNQPQHF.

This clone is a singleton in its sample. The chain links TRBV29-1 to TRBJ1-2; D not certain. The germline gives CDR1 SQVTM, CDR2 ANQGSEA. Trimming pared 4 bases from V and 4 bases from J, leaving 19 bases between. The CDR3 is 15 amino acids. DNA of the CDR3: TGCAGCGTTGTAGGCCCCCTCCGACATTTCTATGGCTACACCTTC. Translated: CSVVGPLRHFYGYTF.

This clone came up once. The CDR3, as DNA: TGTGCCAGCAGTGGGCGGGAGGGCCGCTTCAATGAGCAGTTCTTC. Translated: CASSGREGRFNEQFF. This chain links TRBV2 with TRBJ2-1; TRBD2 matches at 9 bases. The germline V gene encodes CDR1 SNHLY and CDR2 FYNNEI. The CDR3 covers 15 residues. The ends lost 4 bases at V and 6 bases at J; junction bases unmatched: 7.

The chain is built from TRBV27 and TRBJ1-1; TRBD1 matches at 8 bases. CDR3 size: 15 residues. Trimming removed 3 bases from V and 1 base from J; junction bases left unmatched: 4. Germline loops: CDR1 MNHEY, CDR2 SMNVEV (reference sequence). For the CDR3, the DNA is TGTGCCAGCAGTTTTCCGGGACAGGAGAACACTGAAGCTTTCTTT. Translating gives CASSFPGQENTEAFF.

This chain connects TRBV11-2 to TRBJ2-7, with 7 positions matching TRBD1. This CDR3 has 15 amino acids. Looked up from germline, CDR1 is SGHAT and CDR2 is FQNNGV. With 1 base clipped from V and 2 bases from J, the junction kept 5 bases outside the gene matches. CDR3 sequence: CASSLVPGQPYEQYF. DNA for the CDR3: TGTGCCAGCAGCTTAGTTCCGGGACAGCCCTACGAGCAGTACTTC.

The chain is built from TRBV10-2 and TRBJ1-2, with D hard to call. Germline V gene data show CDR1 as WSHSY and CDR2 as SAAADI. There are 13 residues in the CDR3. Trimming cost V 3 bases and J 6 bases, with 11 bases left between them. CDR3 bases: TGCGCCAGCAGTGAACGGGGAAAGGATGGCTACACCTTC. Amino acid sequence: CASSERGKDGYTF.

This chain connects TRBV28 to TRBJ2-7; 9 bases match TRBD2. The germline V gene has CDR1 MDHEN and CDR2 SYDVKM. The V gene end was trimmed by 6 bases and the J gene end by 6 bases; junction bases not matched to a gene: 6. The CDR3 extends over 13 amino acids. The CDR3 here is CASSRSGSSEQYF. The DNA for the CDR3 is TGTGCCAGCAGCCGTAGCGGGAGCTCCGAGCAGTACTTC.

The CDR3 is CAISELGSRDTGELFF. CDR3 nucleotide sequence: TGTGCCATCAGTGAGTTAGGGAGCAGAGACACCGGGGAGCTGTTTTTT. The chain carries TRBV10-3 and TRBJ2-2, with a possible D match to TRBD2 (5 bases). Germline CDR1 is ENHRY and CDR2 is SYGVKD. This CDR3 has 16 residues. Trimming stripped 1 base from V and 3 bases from J, with 12 bases between.

The V gene is TRBV11-2, the J gene TRBJ2-7; D perhaps matches TRBD2 (5 bases). The length of the CDR3 is 17 residues. Germline loops: CDR1 SGHAT, CDR2 FQNNGV. The V end lost 1 base, the J end lost 2 bases, and 18 bases lay between the germline ends. CDR3 residues: CASSLADRRTQPYEQYF. The CDR3 DNA follows: TGTGCCAGCAGCTTAGCTGATCGAAGGACTCAGCCCTACGAGCAGTACTTC.

This rearrangement joins TRBV7-8 to TRBJ2-1; TRBD2 aligns across 15 bases. The CDR3 contains 17 residues. Per germline, CDR1 SGHVS and CDR2 FQNEAQ. Unmatched junction bases numbered 9, after V lost 5 bases and J lost 7 bases. The CDR3 here is CASSAGLAGGGRNEQFF. DNA of the CDR3: TGTGCCAGCAGCGCGGGACTAGCGGGAGGCGGGCGGAATGAGCAGTTCTTC.

This clone came up once. The genes are TRBV4-3 and TRBJ2-1; 7 nucleotides agree with TRBD2. Germline V gene sequence: CDR1 LGHNA, CDR2 YSLEER. The V gene end was trimmed by 3 bases and the J gene end by 0 bases; junction bases not matched to a gene: 5. This CDR3 is 16 amino acids long. The CDR3 sequence: CASSHLAAPSYNEQFF. The CDR3 DNA follows: TGCGCCAGCAGCCATCTAGCGGCCCCCTCCTACAATGAGCAGTTCTTC.

Written as DNA, the CDR3 is TGTGCCAGCAGCCGACTCAAGACTGAAGCTTTCTTT. The encoded protein is CASSRLKTEAFF. The chain is built from TRBV28 and TRBJ1-1; D remains ambiguous. This CDR3 has 12 amino acids. With 6 bases removed from V and 5 bases from J, the gap between germline ends came to 10 bases. Per germline, CDR1 MDHEN and CDR2 SYDVKM.

V usage is TRBV5-6 and J usage is TRBJ2-3, with 8 bases lining up with TRBD1. The CDR3 has 14 amino acids. Per germline, CDR1 SGHDT and CDR2 YYEEEE. V lost 6 bases to trimming and J lost 6 bases; unmatched junction nucleotides: 9. The CDR3 DNA reads as TGTGCCAGCAAAACAGCCACAGGGGGGGATACGCAGTATTTT. Translated, it gives CASKTATGGDTQYF.

The V call is TRBV28, the J call TRBJ2-1, with D hard to call. V was shortened by 3 bases and J by 4 bases, with 4 bases between the two germline ends. Germline CDR1 reads MDHEN; CDR2 reads SYDVKM. CDR3 length equals 12 residues. The CDR3 DNA follows: TGTGCCAGCAGTTTGAGTTACAATGAGCAGTTCTTC. This codes for CASSLSYNEQFF.

The V call is TRBV11-2, the J call TRBJ2-4, with D maybe TRBD1 (6 bases). From germline, CDR1 is SGHAT and CDR2 FQNNGV. The germline V and J ends were trimmed by 4 bases and 2 bases, with 12 bases remaining between them. The CDR3 runs 15 residues. CDR3 sequence (DNA): TGTGCCAGCAGCTCCTTGACAGGACCCAAAAACATTCAGTACTTC. Encoded protein: CASSSLTGPKNIQYF. The whole variable domain, remainder taken from reference TRBV11-2 and TRBJ2-4, is EAGVAQSPRYKIIEKRQSVAFWCNPISGHATLYWYQQILGQGPKLLIQFQNNGVVDDSQLPKDRFSAERLKGVDSTLKIQPAKLEDSAVYLCASSSLTGPKNIQYFGAGTRLSVL.

V usage is TRBV7-9 and J usage is TRBJ1-1; D not certain. This CDR3 has 14 residues. Trimming took off 5 bases at V and 4 bases at J, with 14 bases between the two ends. The V gene's germline CDR1 is SEHNR and CDR2 FQNEAQ (reference sequence). The CDR3 reads CASSPTALGTEAFF. The CDR3 DNA sequence: TGTGCCAGCAGCCCTACAGCTTTGGGCACTGAAGCTTTCTTT. The whole variable domain, remainder taken from reference TRBV7-9 and TRBJ1-1, is DTGVSQNPRHKITKRGQNVTFRCDPISEHNRLYWYRQTLGQGPEFLTYFQNEAQLEKSRLLSDRFSAERPKGSFSTLEIQRTEQGDSAMYLCASSPTALGTEAFFGQGTRLTVV.